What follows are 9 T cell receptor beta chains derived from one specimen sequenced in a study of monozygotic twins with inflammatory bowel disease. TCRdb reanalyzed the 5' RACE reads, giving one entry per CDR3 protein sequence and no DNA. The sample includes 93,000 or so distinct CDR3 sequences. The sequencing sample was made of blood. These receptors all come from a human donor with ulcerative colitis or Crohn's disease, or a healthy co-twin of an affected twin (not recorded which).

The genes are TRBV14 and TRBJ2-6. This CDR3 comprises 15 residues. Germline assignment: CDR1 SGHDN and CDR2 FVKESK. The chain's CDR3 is CASSQSNPGANVLTF.

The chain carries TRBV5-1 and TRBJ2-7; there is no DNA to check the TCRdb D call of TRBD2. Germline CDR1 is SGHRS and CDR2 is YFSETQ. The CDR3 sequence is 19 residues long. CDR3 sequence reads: CASSLVSGTSGPKSYEQYF.

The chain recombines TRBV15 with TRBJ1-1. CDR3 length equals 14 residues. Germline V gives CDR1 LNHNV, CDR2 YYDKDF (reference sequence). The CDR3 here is CATWQGTANTEAFF.

The CDR3 spells CASSLVGTGSETQYF. V gene TRBV7-9 combines with J gene TRBJ2-5; TCRdb's D call of TRBD1 is untestable without DNA. The CDR3 has 15 residues. The germline V gene has CDR1 SEHNR and CDR2 FQNEAQ (reference sequence).

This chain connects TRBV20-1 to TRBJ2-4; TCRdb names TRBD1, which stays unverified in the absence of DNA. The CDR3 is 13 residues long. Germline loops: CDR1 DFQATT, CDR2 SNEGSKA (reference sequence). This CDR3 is CSAGLGGKNIQYF.

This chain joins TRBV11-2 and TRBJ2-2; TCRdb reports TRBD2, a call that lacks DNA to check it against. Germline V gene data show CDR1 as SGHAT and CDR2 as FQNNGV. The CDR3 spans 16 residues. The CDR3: CASSPIAGADTGELFF.

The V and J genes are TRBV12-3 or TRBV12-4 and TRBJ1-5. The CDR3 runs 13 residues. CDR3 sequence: CASNFGGGEPQHF.

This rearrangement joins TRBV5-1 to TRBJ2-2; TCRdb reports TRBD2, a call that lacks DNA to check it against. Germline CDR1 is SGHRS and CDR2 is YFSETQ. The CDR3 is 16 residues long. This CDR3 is CASTDYSGGAPGELFF.

The CDR3 is CASSLQYPSDEQFF. V gene TRBV7-9 combines with J gene TRBJ2-1. This CDR3 is 14 amino acids long. CDR1 is SEHNR and CDR2 is FQNEAQ in the germline V gene (reference sequence).